This TCR beta chain was recorded in a study of technical replicates of blood from a handful of donors. The assay was immunoSEQ multiplex PCR, and TCRdb's table has in-frame clones only and misses some. The sample has around 79,000 clones; approximately 94% are singletons. Germline CDR1 WNHNN, CDR2 SYGVQD (reference sequence). The CDR3 is 13 amino acids. The V gene end was trimmed by 4 bases and the J gene end by 6 bases; junction bases not matched to a gene: 4. The chain combines TRBV10-1 with TRBJ1-1; 8 positions match TRBD1. Sequenced material: T cells isolated from PBMCs. The origin of this receptor is a human donor in good health. For the CDR3, the DNA is TGCGCCAGCAGTGCAGGGGGCAAGGCTGAAGCTTTCTTT. Protein product: CASSAGGKAEAFF.